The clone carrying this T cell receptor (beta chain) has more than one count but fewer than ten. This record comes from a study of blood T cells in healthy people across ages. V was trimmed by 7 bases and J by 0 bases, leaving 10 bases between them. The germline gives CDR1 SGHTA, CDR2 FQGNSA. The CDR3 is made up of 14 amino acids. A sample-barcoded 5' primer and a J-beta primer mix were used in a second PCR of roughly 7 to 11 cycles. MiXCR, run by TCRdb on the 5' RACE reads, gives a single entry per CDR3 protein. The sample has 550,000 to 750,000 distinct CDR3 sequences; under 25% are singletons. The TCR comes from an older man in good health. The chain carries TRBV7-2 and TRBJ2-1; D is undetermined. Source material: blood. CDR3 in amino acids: CASKNSSSYNEQFF. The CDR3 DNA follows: TGTGCCAGCAAAAACAGTAGCTCCTACAATGAGCAGTTCTTC.